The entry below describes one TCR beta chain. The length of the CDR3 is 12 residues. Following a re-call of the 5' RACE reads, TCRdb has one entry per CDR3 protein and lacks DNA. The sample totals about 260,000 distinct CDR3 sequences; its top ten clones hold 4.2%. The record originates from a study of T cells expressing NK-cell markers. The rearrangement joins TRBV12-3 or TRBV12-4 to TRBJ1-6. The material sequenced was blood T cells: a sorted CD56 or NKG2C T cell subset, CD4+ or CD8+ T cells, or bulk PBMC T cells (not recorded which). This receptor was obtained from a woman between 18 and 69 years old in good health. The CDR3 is CASSADSGPLHF.